This TCR beta chain was retrieved from a study of T cells after yellow fever vaccination. Study-level background: Where fractions had low cell numbers, libraries were prepared from them with the SMART-Seq v4 Ultra Low Input RNA kit. Overall study results and limits: It was the secondary response that reached its peak faster, day 5 versus 15, but it was weaker.

This clonotype occurred a few times. Its cognate antigen is unknown. This CDR3 is 14 amino acids long. Trimming shortened V by 5 bases and J by 2 bases, and 13 bases separated the two germline ends. Germline-derived CDR1 and CDR2 are MDHEN and SYDVKM. TCRdb called the 5' RACE reads again in MiXCR, with one record for every CDR3 protein. In the table there are 200,000 to 300,000 distinct CDR3 sequences, over 10% of which are singletons. The source material was CD4+ T cells sorted from PBMCs, sampled 45 days after the yellow fever booster vaccination. This rearrangement joins TRBV28 to TRBJ2-7; D is possibly TRBD2 (5 bases). The origin of this receptor is a man under 40 who received the YFV17D yellow fever vaccine. This CDR3 reads CASSKAVATYEQYF. DNA of the CDR3: TGTGCCAGCAGTAAAGCGGTCGCGACCTACGAGCAGTACTTC.